This T cell receptor (beta chain) was retrieved from a study of cytomegalovirus exposure and HLA in healthy donors. Study conclusions and caveats: The authors enumerated 150 to 200 TCR beta chains as linked to cytomegalovirus.

Amplification used 60 Vbeta primers and 13 Jbeta primers. Libraries were prepared by immunoSEQ multiplex PCR; TCRdb keeps only in-frame clonotypes and omits some of them. This repertoire shows about 270,000 clones, about nine tenths found once; its top ten account for around 4%. In germline, CDR1 is SGHDT, CDR2 YYEEEE. The CDR3 length is 13 residues. The V end was cut by 4 bases, the J end by 4 bases, with 12 bases between. The table lists this clone with a few counts. Its antigen is as yet unknown. Sequencing input: PBMCs. This receptor was identified in a man in his forties in good health and CMV-seropositive. V and J are TRBV5-6 and TRBJ2-7, with D possibly matching TRBD2 (6 bases). CDR3 sequence reads: CASSVGLLYEQYF. DNA of the CDR3: TGTGCCAGCAGCGTGGGACTCCTATACGAGCAGTACTTC.